This T cell receptor beta chain came from a study of blood T cell repertoires in COVID-19. The wider study: Collection of acute and convalescent COVID-19 samples took place in the United States, Italy and Spain. The cDNA or gDNA used as material had been derived from T cells, B-cell-depleted T cells, or PBMCs.

Trimming removed 4 bases from V and 0 bases from J, with 6 bases in between. The length of the CDR3 is 13 residues. Germline assignment: CDR1 MNHEY and CDR2 SVGEGT. This clone was found once. Original analysis: Amplification with reference gene primers provided the estimates of nucleated cell counts. Only in-frame clones appear in the TCRdb table, and some are missing; sequencing was by immunoSEQ multiplex PCR. D and trimming come from the DNA, and the V and J calls and clone size come from that table. The sample lists about 160,000 clones, 82% occurring once. The chain carries TRBV6-2 or TRBV6-3 and TRBJ1-1; no clear D. The sequence came from a woman of 80 years or more with acute or convalescent COVID-19. The source material was peripheral blood. The CDR3, as DNA: TGTGCCAGCAGTTGGAGGTTGAACACTGAAGCTTTCTTT. Translated, it gives CASSWRLNTEAFF.